This T cell receptor (beta chain) was recorded in a study of Ad26.COV2.S vaccination and SARS-CoV-2 variants. TCRdb's table, derived via immunoSEQ multiplex PCR, lists solely in-frame clones and lacks some. The table records hundreds of thousands of clones, roughly 85% of them present only once. Treatment denoted: some 19 received Ad26.COV2.S at low or high dose, single or two shots; about 5 received placebo; per-sample allocation not given. Samples were taken on day 63 after the first vaccine or placebo injection. General study results and limits: Spike-specific TCR breadth in vaccine recipients exceeded that seen in placebo recipients.

This clone was detected once. Its antigen remains unknown. V was clipped by 2 bases and J by 0 bases; unmatched bases: 8. The CDR3 runs 17 residues. Germline CDR1 reads KGHSH; CDR2 reads LQKENI. The sample in question was peripheral blood, obtained in a trial of Ad26.COV2.S vaccine versus placebo. The chain couples TRBV18 to TRBJ2-3; 7 bases map to TRBD2. The clonotype was recovered from a person between 18 and 60 years old who received the Ad26.COV2.S COVID-19 vaccine or a placebo. The chain's CDR3 is CASSPVPLAASTDTQYF. CDR3 DNA sequence: TGTGCCAGCTCACCAGTCCCCCTAGCGGCTAGCACAGATACGCAGTATTTT.